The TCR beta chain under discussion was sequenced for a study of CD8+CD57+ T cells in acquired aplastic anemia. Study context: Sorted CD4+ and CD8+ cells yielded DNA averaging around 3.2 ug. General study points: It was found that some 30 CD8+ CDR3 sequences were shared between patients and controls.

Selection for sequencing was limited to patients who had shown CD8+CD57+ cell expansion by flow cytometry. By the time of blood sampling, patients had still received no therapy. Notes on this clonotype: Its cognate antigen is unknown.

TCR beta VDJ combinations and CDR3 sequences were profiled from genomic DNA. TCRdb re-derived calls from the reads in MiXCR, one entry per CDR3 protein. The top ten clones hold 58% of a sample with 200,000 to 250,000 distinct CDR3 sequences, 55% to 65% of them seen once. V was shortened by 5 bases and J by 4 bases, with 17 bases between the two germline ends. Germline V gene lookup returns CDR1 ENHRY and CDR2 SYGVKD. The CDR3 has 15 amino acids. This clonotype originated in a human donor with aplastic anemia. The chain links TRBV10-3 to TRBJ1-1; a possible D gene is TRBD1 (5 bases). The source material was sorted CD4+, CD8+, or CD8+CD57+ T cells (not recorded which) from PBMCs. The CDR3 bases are TGTGCCATCAGTCCCCGGGGGGGAAAGGGCACTGAAGCTTTCTTT. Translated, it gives CAISPRGGKGTEAFF.